Listed below are T cell receptor beta chains from one sample, sequenced in a study of metastatic and nonmetastatic thyroid tumors. TCRdb re-called the PCR reads via MiXCR. This repertoire shows about 28,000 clones, about 17% found once; its top ten account for about 4.8%. Input material: blood. The receptors stem from a female donor with papillary thyroid cancer or a benign thyroid nodule (not recorded which). Some clones in this sample may be carry-over from other donors' samples. Both conserved end residues are part of each CDR3. A D gene is named only where the DNA matches it firmly. The size field is filled for only some rows; it gives once, few, many or a size class.

length,size,J,V,D,CDR3,DNA
16,NA,TRBJ2-7,TRBV6-2/TRBV6-3,NA,CASSYSSGYLDYEQYF,TGTGCCAGCAGTTACTCGTCGGGGTACTTAGACTACGAGCAGTACTTC
13,medium-sized,TRBJ2-5,TRBV28,NA,CASTPGAEETQYF,TGTGCCAGCACCCCAGGGGCGGAAGAGACCCAGTACTTC
14,few,TRBJ2-1,TRBV18,TRBD1,CASSPTGFYNEQFF,TGTGCCAGCTCACCGACAGGGTTCTACAATGAGCAGTTCTTC
13,medium-sized,TRBJ1-1,TRBV10-3,NA,CAISESPDTEAFF,TGTGCCATCAGTGAGTCTCCGGACACTGAAGCTTTCTTT
15,medium-sized,TRBJ2-3,TRBV6-1,TRBD2,CASTGLVGATDTQYF,TGTGCCAGCACGGGACTAGTTGGGGCCACAGATACGCAGTATTTT
14,many,TRBJ2-7,TRBV7-9,TRBD1,CASSPRDRTYEQYF,TGTGCCAGCAGCCCTAGGGACAGGACCTACGAGCAGTACTTC
13,many,TRBJ1-2,TRBV11-1,TRBD1,CASSYRQGNGYTF,TGTGCCAGCAGCTACAGACAGGGGAATGGCTACACCTTC
16,many,TRBJ1-2,TRBV15,NA,CATSRGGRGVDYGHTF,TGTGCCACCAGCAGAGGAGGCAGGGGAGTCGACTATGGCCACACCTTC
14,NA,TRBJ1-2,TRBV5-4,NA,CASSKEHGGYGYTF,TGTGCCAGCAGCAAGGAACATGGAGGGTACGGCTACACCTTC
13,many,TRBJ2-1,TRBV12-3/TRBV12-4,NA,CASRWGAANEQFF,TGTGCCAGCAGGTGGGGGGCCGCCAATGAGCAGTTCTTC
16,many,TRBJ2-3,TRBV18,NA,CASSPRPPSGTDTQYF,TGTGCCAGCTCCCCCCGCCCACCAAGTGGGACAGATACGCAGTATTTT
13,many,TRBJ1-1,TRBV3-1,TRBD1,CASNTGANTEAFF,TGTGCCAGCAACACAGGGGCTAACACTGAAGCTTTCTTT
14,many,TRBJ1-5,TRBV30,TRBD1,CACRRQGSGQPQHF,TGTGCCTGCAGAAGACAGGGGAGCGGTCAGCCCCAGCATTTT
18,many,TRBJ2-2,TRBV15,TRBD2,CATSRTFGLAGTPGELFF,TGTGCCACCAGCAGAACCTTCGGGCTAGCGGGGACCCCCGGGGAGCTGTTTTTT
14,NA,TRBJ1-3,TRBV10-2,NA,CASRFGGPGNTIYF,TGCGCCAGCAGGTTTGGGGGGCCAGGAAACACCATATATTTT
14,medium-sized,TRBJ1-2,TRBV27,NA,CASKGGAAINGYTF,TGTGCCTCCAAGGGGGGCGCAGCCATAAATGGCTACACCTTC
13,NA,TRBJ2-7,TRBV7-6,NA,CASSLKLTYEQYF,TGTGCCAGCAGCTTAAAGCTTACCTACGAGCAGTACTTC
16,many,TRBJ1-2,TRBV10-3,NA,CAISESQEHFPYGYTF,TGTGCCATCAGTGAAAGTCAGGAGCATTTTCCCTATGGCTACACCTTC
10,NA,TRBJ2-5,TRBV24-1,NA,CATRQETQYF,TGTGCCACCAGACAAGAGACCCAGTACTTT
15,many,TRBJ2-3,TRBV6-1,NA,CASRGGGAGEDTQYF,TGTGCCAGCAGGGGAGGGGGGGCGGGTGAGGATACGCAGTATTTT
13,NA,TRBJ2-3,TRBV5-1,NA,CASIGTQADKQYF,TGCGCCAGCATCGGAACTCAGGCGGATAAGCAGTATTTT
15,medium-sized,TRBJ1-2,TRBV6-1,NA,CASTESGSGWSGYTF,TGTGCCAGCACCGAGTCGGGGAGTGGATGGAGTGGCTACACCTTC
16,many,TRBJ2-1,TRBV19,TRBD2,CASSTLSSGGPPTQFF,TGTGCCAGTAGTACTCTCTCTAGCGGGGGGCCTCCCACGCAGTTCTTC
15,many,TRBJ1-4,TRBV30,NA,CAWSVRGETNEKLFF,TGTGCCTGGAGTGTCCGAGGGGAAACTAATGAAAAACTGTTTTTT
16,NA,TRBJ2-5,TRBV6-2/TRBV6-3,NA,CASSPRAIILQETQYF,TGTGCCAGCAGTCCCCGGGCTATCATCCTCCAAGAGACCCAGTACTTC
13,many,TRBJ1-5,TRBV7-8,NA,CASSLVPDQPQHF,TGTGCCAGCAGCTTAGTCCCCGATCAGCCCCAGCATTTT
14,many,TRBJ2-3,TRBV6-1,NA,CASSVSGSTDTQYF,TGTGCCAGCAGTGTAAGCGGGAGCACAGATACGCAGTATTTT
13,NA,TRBJ2-2,TRBV7-6,NA,CASSLGSAGELFF,TGTGCCAGCAGCTTAGGGTCGGCCGGGGAGCTGTTTTTT
16,NA,TRBJ1-2,TRBV2,NA,CASRPRQSRGNYGYTF,TGTGCAAGCAGACCAAGACAGTCGCGGGGTAACTATGGCTACACCTTC
12,many,TRBJ2-7,TRBV30,TRBD1,CAWGQGRNEQYF,TGTGCGTGGGGACAGGGGAGAAACGAGCAGTACTTC
13,many,TRBJ2-7,TRBV4-1,TRBD2,CASSAGGSYEQYF,TGCGCCAGCAGCGCGGGGGGGTCCTACGAGCAGTACTTC
13,many,TRBJ1-1,TRBV20-1,NA,CSARLDGNTEAFF,TGCAGTGCTAGGCTGGACGGGAACACTGAAGCTTTCTTT
12,many,TRBJ2-7,TRBV28,NA,CASSLPAYEQYF,TGTGCCAGCAGTTTACCAGCCTACGAGCAGTACTTC
16,few,TRBJ2-2,TRBV6-1,TRBD1,CASSDQGVAETGELFF,TGTGCCAGCAGTGACCAGGGGGTAGCAGAAACCGGGGAGCTGTTTTTT
13,many,TRBJ2-1,TRBV7-6,NA,CASSLATSSEQFF,TGTGCCAGCAGCTTAGCGACCTCGAGTGAGCAGTTCTTC
15,many,TRBJ1-6,TRBV5-5,NA,CASQLNRLLNSPLHF,TGTGCCAGCCAGCTTAACAGGCTCTTGAATTCACCCCTCCACTTT
16,NA,TRBJ2-1,TRBV27,NA,CASIPPGRATYNEQFF,TGTGCCAGCATCCCCCCCGGGCGGGCGACCTACAATGAGCAGTTCTTC
16,many,TRBJ2-3,TRBV5-1,TRBD2,CASSLGGGLSTDTQYF,TGCGCCAGCAGCCTGGGGGGGGGTTTGAGCACAGATACGCAGTATTTT
13,many,TRBJ2-1,TRBV5-1,NA,CASSLGQYNEQFF,TGCGCCAGCAGCTTGGGACAGTACAATGAGCAGTTCTTC
13,many,TRBJ2-3,TRBV5-6,NA,CASSFYGTDTQYF,TGTGCCAGCAGCTTTTATGGCACAGATACGCAGTATTTT
13,few,TRBJ1-4,TRBV15,NA,CATRTRTYEKLFF,TGTGCCACCAGAACGAGAACGTATGAAAAACTGTTTTTT
17,many,TRBJ2-1,TRBV5-1,NA,CASSLRGGESSYNEQFF,TGCGCCAGCAGCTTGAGGGGCGGTGAGAGCTCCTACAATGAGCAGTTCTTC
14,few,TRBJ1-2,TRBV6-1,TRBD1,CASSEQGANYGYTF,TGTGCCAGCAGTGAACAGGGGGCTAACTATGGCTACACCTTC
13,many,TRBJ1-4,TRBV28,NA,CAAGETINEKLFF,TGTGCCGCGGGCGAAACAATTAATGAAAAACTGTTTTTT
15,NA,TRBJ1-5,TRBV6-8,TRBD1,CVSRPTDRVGQPQHF,TGTGTCAGCAGACCCACGGACAGGGTGGGACAGCCCCAGCATTTT